This T cell receptor beta chain was observed in a study of cytomegalovirus exposure and HLA in healthy donors. Across the study: The same platform was used for the 130 or so validation repertoires as for the approximately 610 first-cohort repertoires, as reported in a later analysis. Overall study results and limits: The authors listed over 150 TCR beta chains as cytomegalovirus-associated. Diagnosis of cytomegalovirus status made by the classifier reportedly showed high specificity and sensitivity.

Germline assignment: CDR1 MDHEN and CDR2 SYDVKM. CDR3 length: 12 amino acids. Trimming removed 5 bases from V and 5 bases from J, with 6 bases in between. Points on this clone: Its antigen is unidentified.

Using immunoSEQ multiplex PCR, the repertoire was profiled, and TCRdb retains in-frame clones only, with some absent. Of 60,000 to 90,000 clones detected, 94% appear once; the ten largest clones hold about 0.6%. The sequence came from a woman younger than 35 in good health and CMV-seronegative. This chain joins TRBV28 and TRBJ1-4, with D unresolved. The sample comprised PBMCs. CDR3 bases: TGTGCCAGCAGTCCAAAAAATGAAAAACTGTTTTTT. Translated: CASSPKNEKLFF.